This passage covers 32 T cell receptor beta chains from one sample sequenced in a study of spatial heterogeneity in lung cancer (dated by TCRdb to between 2018 and 2020). Overall study outcomes, separate from this receptor: A correlation was observed between the number of expanded intratumoral alpha and beta TCRs and the tumor nonsynonymous mutation count.

Receptor libraries were prepared by 5' RACE. The sequencing machine was a NextSeq 500. Clones were called with MiXCR by TCRdb after fastp trimmed the public reads at Q25, and only in-frame beta chains were retained. A single entry per CDR3 protein holds the most common genes and DNA from its merged rows. The sample table lists just over 1,400 distinct CDR3 sequences, 10% to 15% of them with a count of one. 15% to 20% of the sample goes to the ten largest clones. Their cognate antigens are unknown. Taken with the paper, the label for time point translates to: sample taken at primary tumor resection. This sample comprised lung tumor tissue, obtained at surgery. The receptor source for this set is a female donor with early-stage non-small cell lung cancer.

By share of the sample, this clonotype is medium-sized (0.01 to 0.1%). The library was prepared for alpha chains; this beta chain is a stray read, so its frequency means little. The chain carries TRBV5-4 and TRBJ2-7; D is uncertain. The V end lost 4 bases, the J end lost 6 bases, and 14 bases lay between the germline ends. The V gene's germline CDR1 is SGHNT and CDR2 YYREEE (reference sequence). This CDR3 has 13 amino acids. CDR3 in DNA: TGTGCCAGCAGCCCCAGAAACAGTGGCGAGCAGTACTTC. Protein product: CASSPRNSGEQYF.

This clonotype is classed as medium-sized (0.01 to 0.1%). This beta chain is an unintended read in a library built for alpha chains; its size means little. The chain has TRBV7-2 and TRBJ2-7; D is perhaps TRBD2 (6 bases). From germline, CDR1 is SGHTA and CDR2 FQGNSA. V was pared by 5 bases and J by 5 bases, with 19 bases between. The CDR3 consists of 15 residues. Here the CDR3 reads CASSHGTSFSDEQYF. CDR3 DNA: TGTGCCAGCAGCCACGGGACTTCTTTCTCTGACGAGCAGTACTTC. The whole variable domain, filled in from reference TRBV7-2 and TRBJ2-7, reads GAGVSQSPSNKVTEKGKDVELRCDPISGHTALYWYRQSLGQGLEFLIYFQGNSAPDKSGLPSDRFSAERTGGSVSTLTIQRTQQEDSAVYLCASSHGTSFSDEQYFGPGTRLTVT.

In its sample, this clonotype is medium-sized (0.01 to 0.1%). Because this beta chain is a stray read in a library intended to capture alpha chains, its abundance should not be given much weight. The rearrangement links TRBV6-5 to TRBJ1-1; maybe TRBD1 (5 bases). The CDR3 spans 13 residues. V shed 6 bases and J shed 1 base, with 9 bases lying between them. Germline-derived CDR1 and CDR2 are MNHEY and SVGAGI. The chain's CDR3 is CASRTGGNTEAFF. The CDR3 nucleotides are TGTGCCAGCAGGACGGGGGGGAACACTGAAGCTTTCTTT.

A word on this clonotype: Little can be read into the size of this beta chain, an off-target read in a library designed for alpha chains. This chain connects TRBV12-5 to TRBJ2-3; 7 nucleotides line up with TRBD2. The CDR3 extends over 14 amino acids. Germline loops: CDR1 LGHNT, CDR2 FRNRAP. Unmatched junction bases numbered 2, after V lost 2 bases and J lost 3 bases. CDR3 coding DNA: TGTGCTAGTGGTTTGTCTAGCGGAACAGATACGCAGTATTTT. It codes for CASGLSSGTDTQYF.

This clonotype is categorized as medium-sized. The library was prepared for alpha chains; this beta chain is a stray read, so its frequency means little. The rearrangement links TRBV20-1 to TRBJ2-7; D is uncertain. The germline V and J ends were trimmed by 5 bases and 0 bases, with 11 bases remaining between them. This CDR3 contains 13 residues. Germline CDR1 and CDR2: DFQATT and SNEGSKA (reference sequence). CDR3 residues: CSAHGPHSYEQYF. The CDR3 DNA follows: TGCAGTGCTCACGGACCTCACTCCTACGAGCAGTACTTC.

This clonotype was seen a handful of times. This beta chain is an unintended read in a library built for alpha chains; its size means little. V usage is TRBV24-1 and J usage is TRBJ2-2; D may correspond to TRBD1 or TRBD2 (5 bases each). CDR1 is KGHDR, CDR2 SFDVKD, per germline. The CDR3 has 15 residues. Trimming left V 7 bases short and J 2 bases short, with 13 bases between. DNA for the CDR3: TGTGCCACCAGCCTAGGGACGGTTAACACCGGGGAGCTGTTTTTT. Protein: CATSLGTVNTGELFF.

Concerning this clonotype itself: This beta chain is an unintended read in a library built for alpha chains; its size means little. The chain has TRBV27 and TRBJ1-6; 7 positions agree with TRBD1. Germline V gene lookup returns CDR1 MNHEY and CDR2 SMNVEV (reference sequence). There are 16 residues in the CDR3. V lost 3 bases and J lost 4; bases outside the gene matches: 6. CDR3 sequence: CASSFNDRAYNSPLHF. The CDR3 DNA follows: TGTGCCAGCAGTTTCAACGACAGGGCGTATAATTCACCCCTCCACTTT.

In this sample, this clonotype turned up many times. This beta chain is a stray read from a library made for alpha chains; its abundance is not meaningful. The chain employs TRBV10-3 and TRBJ2-1; D possibly corresponds to TRBD1 (6 bases). Trimming cost V 10 bases and J 6 bases, with 19 bases left between them. The CDR3 consists of 14 residues. Germline CDR1 is ENHRY and CDR2 is SYGVKD. CDR3 in DNA: TGTGCCACCACAGGGCCGGGCCCAGGCAATGAGCAGTTCTTC. Protein sequence: CATTGPGPGNEQFF.

Relative to its sample, this clonotype is large (0.1 to 1%). This beta chain is a stray sequence in a library constructed for alpha chains; its clone size is not meaningful. The rearrangement joins TRBV9 to TRBJ2-3, with D perhaps matching TRBD1 (5 bases). Trimming took off 4 bases at V and 1 base at J, with 10 bases between the two ends. CDR3 length equals 14 residues. In germline, CDR1 is SGDLS, CDR2 YYNGEE. CDR3 DNA: TGTGCCAGCAGCCCACAGGTCGGCACAGATACGCAGTATTTT. This encodes CASSPQVGTDTQYF.

This clonotype is deemed medium-sized. Little can be read into the size of this beta chain, an off-target read in a library designed for alpha chains. V gene TRBV7-9 combines with J gene TRBJ1-1; no clear D gene. Trimming removed 0 bases from V and 6 bases from J, with 8 bases in between. This CDR3 has 13 amino acids. The germline gives CDR1 SEHNR, CDR2 FQNEAQ (reference sequence). DNA of the CDR3: TGTGCCAGCAGCTTAGCAGGGAAGGCTGAAGCTTTCTTT. Protein: CASSLAGKAEAFF.

This clonotype is labeled medium-sized (0.01 to 0.1%). This beta chain slipped into a library made for alpha chains as a stray read, so its size is not meaningful. V usage is TRBV7-6 and J usage is TRBJ2-2, with D perhaps TRBD2 (5 bases). CDR1 is SGHVS, CDR2 FNYEAQ, per germline. The germline V and J ends were trimmed by 5 bases and 0 bases, with 13 bases remaining between them. The CDR3 has 16 amino acids. DNA for the CDR3: TGTGCCAGCAGCCGCCCTCGGGGTTCGAACACCGGGGAGCTGTTTTTT. As protein: CASSRPRGSNTGELFF. The whole variable domain, filled in from reference TRBV7-6 and TRBJ2-2, reads GAGVSQSPRYKVTKRGQDVALRCDPISGHVSLYWYRQALGQGPEFLTYFNYEAQQDKSGLPNDRFSAERPEGSISTLTIQRTEQRDSAMYRCASSRPRGSNTGELFFGEGSRLTVL.

By its share, this clonotype is medium-sized (0.01 to 0.1%). This beta chain turned up in a library designed for alpha chains; as an off-target read, its abundance says little. The chain combines TRBV20-1 with TRBJ2-1; D call uncertain. The germline V gene has CDR1 DFQATT and CDR2 SNEGSKA (reference sequence). V dropped 3 bases and J dropped 7 bases, with 4 bases sitting between them. The CDR3 is made up of 10 amino acids. CDR3 in amino acids: CSARDNEQFF. The CDR3 DNA reads as TGCAGTGCTAGGGATAATGAGCAGTTCTTC.

By its share, this clonotype is medium-sized. With the library built for alpha chains, this beta chain is off target and its frequency is not meaningful. The V and J genes are TRBV5-1 and TRBJ2-1, with D possibly matching TRBD2 (7 bases). Germline V gene data show CDR1 as SGHRS and CDR2 as YFSETQ. The CDR3 has 16 residues. Trimming cost V 0 bases and J 3 bases, with 13 bases left between them. The CDR3 DNA reads as TGCGCCAGCAGCTTGGGGGCGGGGGCGATCTACAATGAGCAGTTCTTC. Translated, it gives CASSLGAGAIYNEQFF. The entire variable domain, with the rest obtained from reference TRBV5-1 and TRBJ2-1, is as follows: KAGVTQTPRYLIKTRGQQVTLSCSPISGHRSVSWYQQTPGQGLQFLFEYFSETQRNKGNFPGRFSGRQFSNSRSEMNVSTLELGDSALYLCASSLGAGAIYNEQFFGPGTRLTVL.

On this clonotype: Because this beta chain is a stray read in a library intended to capture alpha chains, its abundance should not be given much weight. The chain is built from TRBV20-1 and TRBJ2-3; D remains unclear. Germline CDR1 reads DFQATT; CDR2 reads SNEGSKA (reference sequence). V was trimmed by 6 bases and J by 1 base, leaving 14 bases between them. There are 14 residues in the CDR3. The CDR3 DNA is TGCAGTGCAAACGCGCCCCTCCGCACAGATACGCAGTATTTT. As protein: CSANAPLRTDTQYF.

By frequency in the sample, this clonotype is medium-sized. This beta chain appears as a stray read in a library generated for alpha chains; its size is not informative. The rearrangement joins TRBV20-1 to TRBJ1-1; D gene uncertain. CDR1 and CDR2 (germline): DFQATT, SNEGSKA (reference sequence). The CDR3 is made up of 12 amino acids. V was trimmed by 3 bases and J by 1 base, leaving 6 bases between them. DNA of the CDR3: TGCAGTGCTAGCCCGGGGAACACTGAAGCTTTCTTT. It is translated as CSASPGNTEAFF.

This clonotype is medium-sized in the sample. The library was designed around alpha chains, so this beta chain is a stray read whose abundance carries little weight. The rearrangement uses TRBV5-1 and TRBJ2-3; TRBD2 might be the D (5 bases). The germline CDR1 and CDR2 sequences are SGHRS and YFSETQ. The CDR3 sequence is 14 residues long. Trimming took off 0 bases at V and 4 bases at J, with 9 bases between the two ends. The CDR3 region has the DNA TGCGCCAGCAGCTTGGAAATGGAGGCAGATACGCAGTATTTT. Translation gives CASSLEMEADTQYF.

This clonotype is termed medium-sized. This beta chain was picked up by a library intended for alpha chains and is off target, so its count carries little meaning. The rearrangement links TRBV7-2 to TRBJ2-5, with TRBD2 matching over 7 bases. In germline, CDR1 is SGHTA, CDR2 FQGNSA. The CDR3 has 18 residues. J was trimmed by 2 bases and V by 3 bases; bases with no gene match: 15. The CDR3 coding sequence is TGTGCCAGCAGCTTGGCCCTCGGGATGGGGAGGGATCAAGAGACCCAGTACTTC. The encoded protein is CASSLALGMGRDQETQYF.

Relative to its sample, this clonotype is medium-sized (0.01 to 0.1%). This beta chain came through as a stray read in a library set up for alpha chains, and its size says little. The CDR3 is CASSLSTSYQFF. For the CDR3, the DNA is TGTGCCAGCAGCTTAAGTACTAGTTATCAGTTCTTC. The chain joins TRBV7-9 to TRBJ2-1, with D possibly TRBD2 on 5 matching bases. In germline, CDR1 is SEHNR, CDR2 FQNEAQ (reference sequence). V lost 2 bases and J lost 13, with 12 bases in between. The CDR3 consists of 12 residues.

This clonotype counts as medium-sized. This beta chain is an unintended read in a library built for alpha chains; its size means little. The chain links TRBV28 to TRBJ2-7; perhaps TRBD2 as D (6 bases). Per the germline V gene, CDR1 is MDHEN and CDR2 is SYDVKM. The V and J ends lost 7 bases and 9 bases respectively, with 16 bases between them. The CDR3 length is 12 residues. The CDR3 sequence: CASTPPRGGQYF. CDR3 in DNA: TGTGCCAGCACCCCCCCCCGGGGAGGGCAGTACTTC.

This clonotype ranks as large. This beta chain lies outside the target of a library built for alpha chains; its clone size means little. This chain links TRBV20-1 with TRBJ1-3, with unresolved D. The CDR3 runs 13 residues. Trimming pared 6 bases from V and 4 bases from J, leaving 13 bases between. Per germline, CDR1 DFQATT and CDR2 SNEGSKA (reference sequence). Written as DNA, the CDR3 is TGCAGTGCCAAACACGGTAGAGGAAACACCATATATTTT. Translation: CSAKHGRGNTIYF.

By proportion, this clonotype is medium-sized. In a library made to pick up alpha chains, this beta chain is a stray read with a size that means little. The V gene is TRBV7-2, the J gene TRBJ2-6; 9 bases fit TRBD1. Germline V gene lookup returns CDR1 SGHTA and CDR2 FQGNSA. Trimming at V came to 5 bases and at J to 0 bases, leaving 11 bases not matched to a gene. The CDR3 is 19 residues long. CDR3 sequence: CASSPYRGPIASGANVLTF. DNA for the CDR3: TGTGCCAGCAGCCCGTACAGGGGGCCGATAGCCTCTGGGGCCAACGTCCTGACTTTC.

This clonotype is deemed medium-sized. This beta chain appears as a stray read in a library generated for alpha chains; its size is not informative. The chain joins TRBV3-1 to TRBJ2-3, with 7 bases identical to TRBD2. Germline assignment: CDR1 LGHDT and CDR2 YNNKEL (reference sequence). J lost 0 bases, V lost 4 bases, and 4 bases had no gene match. The CDR3 runs 15 residues. DNA for the CDR3: TGTGCCAGCAGCCTACTAGCGACTAGCACAGATACGCAGTATTTT. This gives the protein CASSLLATSTDTQYF.

Judged by abundance, this clonotype is medium-sized. This beta chain is an off-target read within a library intended for alpha chains, so its frequency means little. V and J are TRBV20-1 and TRBJ2-1, with 8 bases fitting TRBD2. In germline, CDR1 is DFQATT, CDR2 SNEGSKA (reference sequence). V lost 5 bases and J lost 8; bases outside the gene matches: 11. The CDR3 runs 14 residues. The CDR3 DNA reads TGCAGTGCTCCGGCCGGGGGGGCCGGAGATGAGCAGTTCTTC. This encodes CSAPAGGAGDEQFF.

This clonotype is deemed medium-sized. A library prepared for alpha chains yielded this beta chain as an off-target read; its size is of little meaning. This chain joins TRBV6-2 or TRBV6-3 and TRBJ2-7, with D unclear. Germline values: CDR1 MNHEY, CDR2 SVGEGT. The length of the CDR3 is 13 residues. Trimming removed 2 bases from V and 7 bases from J, with 12 bases in between. The CDR3 loop reads CASSYLGLGEQYF. CDR3 nucleotides: TGTGCCAGCAGTTACCTGGGCCTGGGGGAGCAGTACTTC.

This clonotype is labeled as medium-sized (0.01 to 0.1%). Little can be read into the size of this beta chain, an off-target read in a library designed for alpha chains. The chain is built from TRBV6-5 and TRBJ1-1; tentative D call: TRBD1 (6 bases). Trimming took 3 bases from V and 1 from J, leaving 15 bases between them. Germline assignment: CDR1 MNHEY and CDR2 SVGAGI. This CDR3 has 16 residues. CDR3 loop: CASSYSPGAGNTEAFF. Written as DNA, the CDR3 is TGTGCCAGCAGTTATTCCCCGGGGGCGGGGAACACTGAAGCTTTCTTT.

By frequency in the sample, this clonotype is large. This beta chain is an off-target read within a library intended for alpha chains, so its frequency means little. This chain links TRBV11-2 with TRBJ2-5, with 8 bases matching TRBD1. This CDR3 contains 15 residues. The germline V gene encodes CDR1 SGHAT and CDR2 FQNNGV. J gave up 1 base and V 5 bases, and 6 bases lay outside the gene matches. The CDR3 nucleotides read TGTGCCAGCAGCCGGTTGGGACAGGCCCAAGAGACCCAGTACTTC. It yields the protein CASSRLGQAQETQYF.

This clonotype is judged medium-sized. Because this beta chain is a stray read in a library intended to capture alpha chains, its abundance should not be given much weight. The chain uses TRBV19 and TRBJ2-3; D is perhaps TRBD2 (5 bases). The germline V and J ends were trimmed by 5 bases and 4 bases, with 13 bases remaining between them. The CDR3 has 14 amino acids. Per germline, CDR1 LNHDA and CDR2 SQIVND (reference sequence). The CDR3 region has the DNA TGTGCCAGTAGTCGTTCGGAGGAACCAGATACGCAGTATTTT. Amino acids: CASSRSEEPDTQYF.

This clonotype has just one count. This beta chain came through as a stray read in a library set up for alpha chains, and its size says little. The chain couples TRBV3-1 to TRBJ1-6; D perhaps matches TRBD1 (6 bases). The V end lost 2 bases, the J end lost 8 bases, and 16 bases lay between the germline ends. CDR3 length: 16 residues. Germline loops: CDR1 LGHDT, CDR2 YNNKEL (reference sequence). This CDR3 is CASSQWSGGADSPLHF. As DNA, the CDR3 is TGTGCCAGCAGCCAATGGTCGGGGGGCGCGGATTCACCCCTCCACTTT.

This clonotype is medium-sized (0.01 to 0.1%) by share. The library was prepared for alpha chains; this beta chain is a stray read, so its frequency means little. The V call is TRBV5-8, the J call TRBJ1-2; weak D call: TRBD1 (5 bases). This CDR3 is built from 11 residues. Germline lookup yields CDR1 SGHTS and CDR2 YDEGEE. V lost 8 bases and J lost 5, with 10 bases in between. CDR3 nucleotide sequence: TGTGCCAGTGACAGACTATATGGCTACACCTTC. It is translated as CASDRLYGYTF. Variable domain in full (rest from reference TRBV5-8 and TRBJ1-2): EAGVTQSPTHLIKTRGQQATLRCSPISGHTSVYWYQQALGLGLQFLLWYDEGEERNRGNFPPRFSGRQFPNYSSELNVNALELEDSALYLCASDRLYGYTFGSGTRLTVV.

By its share, this clonotype is large. Within a library made for alpha chains, this beta chain is off target, and its count is uninformative. This chain links TRBV11-2 with TRBJ2-2, with D unresolved. Germline values: CDR1 SGHAT, CDR2 FQNNGV. The CDR3 runs 18 residues. V was cut by 5 bases and J by 0 bases, with 19 bases left in between. The CDR3, as DNA: TGTGCCAGCAGCACCTACTTCACTCGCCAGACGAACACCGGGGAGCTGTTTTTT. Amino acids: CASSTYFTRQTNTGELFF.

This clonotype ranks as medium-sized. A read error is possible here, since a much larger clone lies one base away. Little can be read into the size of this beta chain, an off-target read in a library designed for alpha chains. The chain uses TRBV7-8 and TRBJ2-1; D may be TRBD2 (5 bases). The CDR3 is 15 residues long. Trimming cost V 4 bases and J 7 bases, with 17 bases left between them. CDR1 and CDR2 (germline): SGHVS, FQNEAQ. The CDR3 loop reads CASSSQAVARNEQFF. The CDR3 nucleotides read TGTGCCAGCAGCTCTCAAGCGGTTGCGAGGAATGAGCAGTTCTTC.

This clonotype is medium-sized by share. Since the library was made to target alpha chains, this beta chain is a stray read and its abundance is not meaningful. The chain uses TRBV20-1 and TRBJ2-7; perhaps TRBD1 as D (5 bases). The CDR3 loop spans 15 amino acids. CDR1 and CDR2 (germline): DFQATT, SNEGSKA (reference sequence). V gave up 0 bases and J gave up 4 bases, with 16 bases separating them. CDR3 sequence: CSARDRQSNGYEQYF. CDR3 DNA sequence: TGCAGTGCTAGAGATCGACAGAGTAATGGATACGAGCAGTACTTC.